This record concerns one TCR beta chain sequence. This sample was taken from a study of blood T cell repertoires in COVID-19. Study context: Acute-phase and convalescent COVID-19 samples originated in the United States, Italy and Spain.

This CDR3 region has 14 residues. V gave up 0 bases and J gave up 4 bases, with 10 bases separating them. Germline values: CDR1 LNHNV, CDR2 YYDKDF (reference sequence). Original methodology: The authors estimated nucleated cell counts from reference gene primer amplification. Produced via immunoSEQ multiplex PCR; TCRdb's table is partial and in-frame only. From that table come the V and J calls and clone size; the DNA was used to work out D and trimming. The profile shows 230,000 or so clones, roughly 80% of them singletons. The specimen sequenced was peripheral blood. The source of this sequence is a human donor in a cohort sampled during active COVID-19. The V and J genes are TRBV15 and TRBJ2-7; D unresolved. The CDR3 sequence is CATSRDGFPYEQYF. DNA of the CDR3: TGTGCCACCAGCAGAGATGGCTTTCCGTACGAGCAGTACTTC. Looking up the rest from reference TRBV15 and TRBJ2-7 gives the full variable domain: DAMVIQNPRYQVTQFGKPVTLSCSQTLNHNVMYWYQQKSSQAPKLLFHYYDKDFNNEADTPDNFQSRRPNTSFCFLDIRSPGLGDTAMYLCATSRDGFPYEQYFGPGTRLTVT.